This TCR beta chain was found in a study of blood T cells in healthy people across ages. V trimming: 1 base; J trimming: 4 bases; junction bases outside the gene matches: 2. CDR3 length equals 15 residues. Germline CDR1 reads SQVTM; CDR2 reads ANQGSEA. A second PCR of 7 to 11 cycles used a sample-barcoded 5' primer and a J-beta primer mix. MiXCR, applied by TCRdb to the 5' RACE reads, yields one record per CDR3 protein. The repertoire holds about 1.4 million distinct CDR3 sequences, with roughly 64% as singletons. The sequence derives from a man between 18 and 35 years old in good health. The V and J genes are TRBV29-1 and TRBJ2-1, with 12 bases identical to TRBD2. Sequencing input: blood. The CDR3 protein is CSVEGGTSGYNEQFF. The DNA for the CDR3 is TGCAGCGTTGAAGGGGGGACTAGCGGGTACAATGAGCAGTTCTTC.